This TCR beta chain was found in a study of regulatory T cells. Study conclusions and caveats: Hydrophobic residues at CDR3 positions 6 and 7 were enriched in conventional CD4+ T cells of CD3G-deficient patients. In patients, unique TRB V-J pairs were restricted and V/J usage skewed, especially in Tregs.

Autoimmunity was present in every CD3G-deficient patient, worse in two. Patients aged 2 to 39 years had fewer naive and more memory CD4+ and CD8+ T cells. CD4+ cells were sorted into CD25-high CD127-low regulatory cells and CD25-low CD127-high conventional cells. Comment on this clone: The antigen is unknown.

Primers: 52 TRBV forward and 13 TRBJ reverse. Profiled with immunoSEQ multiplex PCR; TCRdb holds only in-frame clones, not every one. In the table there are under 45,000 clones, 75% to 90% of which are singletons. Germline CDR1 and CDR2: KGHSH and LQKENI. V shed 6 bases and J 6 bases; nucleotides not matched to a gene: 7. The CDR3 loop spans 13 amino acids. The sequencing sample was made of conventional CD4+ T cells sorted from blood. This rearrangement joins TRBV18 to TRBJ2-7; 8 bases match TRBD1. This receptor was obtained from a young adult with CD3G deficiency. Written as DNA, the CDR3 is TGTGCCAGCTCGCAACAGGGGGAGGCCGAGCAGTACTTC. Protein product: CASSQQGEAEQYF.